Listed below are T cell receptor beta chains from one sample, sequenced in a study of shared clonotypes between healthy human individuals. Here immunoSEQ multiplex PCR was the method, and the copy in TCRdb shows in-frame clones only, minus some. Of some 1 million clones in the sample, approximately 72% were seen once. Material: memory CD4+ T cells sorted from blood. The receptors were sampled from a young man in good health. The conserved cysteine and the conserved F or W are not part of the CDR3 here. Fields, in order: J gene, V gene, CDR3 protein.

>TRBJ2-2|TRBV11-2
ASSSGLMNTGELF
>TRBJ2-3|TRBV5-1
ASSLARSGENTDTQY
>TRBJ2-7|TRBV5-1
ASSFQTGTSYEQY
>TRBJ1-2|TRBV10-3
AITGGAGDYGYT
>TRBJ2-7|TRBV5-1
ASSLVDRAYEQY
>TRBJ2-7|TRBV7-2
ASSLTGSGKVYEQY
>TRBJ2-2|TRBV9
ASSTGTVNTGELF
>TRBJ2-5|TRBV5-4
ASSLFSGKQETQY
>TRBJ1-1|TRBV27
ASSRKGSEEAF
>TRBJ1-2|TRBV5-1
ASTEQGGYGYT
>TRBJ1-2|TRBV13
ASSLSGDDYGYT
>TRBJ1-6|TRBV6-1
ASSEIWESHPPKL
>TRBJ2-3|TRBV11-2
ASSLRGRDTDTQY
>TRBJ2-5|TRBV5-1
ASSLVAGPETQY
>TRBJ2-2|TRBV28
ASSPLGRGSGELF
>TRBJ1-2|TRBV7-9
ASSWDRGHGYT
>TRBJ2-7|TRBV2
ATLPYRTGPNEQY
>TRBJ1-4|TRBV6-6
ASSYLTGANEKLF
>TRBJ2-2|TRBV4-1
ASSQDLGLAGMNTGELF
>TRBJ1-6|TRBV4-2
ASSQDGSPLH
>TRBJ2-2|TRBV30
AWRNKLNRVLMTGELF
>TRBJ2-2|TRBV19
ASQAQGGPGELF
>TRBJ2-1|TRBV7-8
ASSSDSSYNEQF
>TRBJ2-5|TRBV5-6
ASSLLTSGAETQY
>TRBJ2-3|TRBV28
ASSLGGTDTQY
>TRBJ1-6|TRBV13
ASSADTSPLH
>TRBJ1-6|TRBV7-2
ASSLEITGGSPLH
>TRBJ1-5|TRBV11-2
ASSLGTDSNQPQH
>TRBJ1-5|TRBV5-6
ASSPRQGAGNQPQH
>TRBJ2-1|TRBV7-9
ASRGQYNEQF
>TRBJ1-2|TRBV5-4
ASTRDPETYGYT
>TRBJ1-1|TRBV19
ASNPQVNMNTEAF
>TRBJ1-4|TRBV9
ASSAGQATNEKLF
>TRBJ2-1|TRBV28
ASSLISSGGYNEQF
>TRBJ2-5|TRBV5-1
ASSNPNWETQY
>TRBJ2-7|TRBV4-1
ASSQDTSGSLYEQY
>TRBJ2-7|TRBV5-1
ASSMGQGSHEQY
>TRBJ1-4|TRBV7-3
ASSLRAGNNEKLF
>TRBJ1-4|TRBV6-1
ASRRVRGEKLF
>TRBJ2-7|TRBV6-6
ASSLQGHEQY
>TRBJ2-7|TRBV18
ASGWDASSYEQY
>TRBJ2-1|TRBV11-1
ASSFRQQSSYNEQF
>TRBJ2-7|TRBV25-1
ASSEFGGTYEQY
>TRBJ1-6|TRBV7-2
ASSFRGGSPLH
>TRBJ1-4|TRBV5-1
ASSYSGANEKLF
>TRBJ2-5|TRBV2
ASERGGTETQY
>TRBJ2-7|TRBV15
ATSRRASGGETYEQY
>TRBJ2-3|TRBV2
ASNLEKGATDTQY